The entry that follows covers one T cell receptor beta chain sequence. Its antigen is still unknown. This entry comes from a study of T cell responses to AZD1222 COVID-19 vaccine. This CDR3 has 17 residues. The V segment lost 0 bases and the J segment 4 bases; nucleotides outside the gene matches: 13. The germline gives CDR1 GTSNPN, CDR2 SVGIG (reference sequence). General study points: Targets within unmutated variant regions were reportedly found for nearly half of spike-specific TCRs. Clonal diversity may have been underestimated, and the donors were mostly white British, with more females than males.

Generated by immunoSEQ multiplex PCR, the TCRdb table keeps only in-frame clones and is missing some. Of about 73,000 clones listed, about 87% are singletons. This receptor was taken from an adult in good health. This material consisted of peripheral blood, taken on day 0 of AZD1222 vaccination. This chain joins TRBV30 and TRBJ1-2; 8 nucleotides agree with TRBD1. The CDR3 reads CAWSVRQGAPIVYGYTF. The CDR3 coding sequence is TGTGCCTGGAGTGTTCGTCAGGGGGCCCCTATCGTCTATGGCTACACCTTC.